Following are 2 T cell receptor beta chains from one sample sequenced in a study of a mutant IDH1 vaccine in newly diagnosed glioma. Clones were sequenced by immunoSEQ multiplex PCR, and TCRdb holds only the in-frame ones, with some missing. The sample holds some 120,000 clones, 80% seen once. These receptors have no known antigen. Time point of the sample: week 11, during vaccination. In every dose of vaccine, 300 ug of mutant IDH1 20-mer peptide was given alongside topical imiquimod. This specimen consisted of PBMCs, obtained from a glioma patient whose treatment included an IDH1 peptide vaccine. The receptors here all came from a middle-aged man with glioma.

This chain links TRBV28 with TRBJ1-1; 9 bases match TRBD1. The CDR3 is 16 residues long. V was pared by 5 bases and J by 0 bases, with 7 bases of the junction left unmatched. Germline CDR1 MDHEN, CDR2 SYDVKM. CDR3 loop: CASSMRDRVLNTEAFF. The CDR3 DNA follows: TGTGCCAGCAGTATGCGGGACAGGGTCTTGAACACTGAAGCTTTCTTT.

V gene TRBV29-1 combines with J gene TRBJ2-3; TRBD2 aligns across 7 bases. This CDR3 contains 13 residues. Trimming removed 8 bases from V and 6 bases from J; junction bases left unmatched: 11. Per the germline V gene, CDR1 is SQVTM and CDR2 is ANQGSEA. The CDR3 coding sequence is TGCAGCTCCCTGGTACTAGCGACGGATACGCAGTATTTT. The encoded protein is CSSLVLATDTQYF.